The rows below give T cell receptor beta chains drawn from one sample of a study of CD8+CD57+ T cells in acquired aplastic anemia. Each CDR3 protein is one row after TCRdb ran MiXCR on the reads. The sample lists 250,000 to 350,000 distinct CDR3 sequences, approximately 56% occurring once. The specimen sequenced was sorted CD4+, CD8+, or CD8+CD57+ T cells (not recorded which) from PBMCs. All receptors derive from a human donor with severe aplastic anemia or a healthy control (not recorded which). The CDR3 runs from the conserved cysteine through the conserved F or W. The D gene is left open where the match is weak. Only part of the rows carry a size: once, few, many, or a class if the clone is expanded.

V gene	J gene	D gene	clone size	CDR3 DNA	CDR3 protein
TRBV7-9	TRBJ2-2	-	many	TGTGCCAGCAGCGCTGACCGGGATTTCACTGGGGGGGAGCTGTTTTTT	CASSADRDFTGGELFF
TRBV29-1	TRBJ1-1	-	-	TGCAGCGCCACCGCGGGACGGGGGGCGGCGGCTCCCACTGAAGCTTTCTTT	CSATAGRGAAAPTEAFF
TRBV7-2	TRBJ2-7	TRBD1	many	TGTGCCAGCAGCTCCCTAGGGGGCTCCTACGGGCAGTACTTC	CASSSLGGSYGQYF
TRBV5-1	TRBJ2-7	-	few	TGCGCCAGCAGCTCCGGGACAGAGATAGCGGGACTATACGAGCAGTACTTC	CASSSGTEIAGLYEQYF
TRBV2	TRBJ2-2	-	many	TGTGCCAGCAGGAAGGAGACCGGGGAGCTGTTTTTT	CASRKETGELFF
TRBV19	TRBJ2-4	-	many	TGTGCCAGTATTTGGGCTCTAGCCAAAAACATTCAGTACTTC	CASIWALAKNIQYF
TRBV20-1	TRBJ2-5	-	-	TGCAGTGCCGAGGGGGGCCCGGGAGAGACCCAGTACTTC	CSAEGGPGETQYF
TRBV6-6	TRBJ2-7	-	many	TGTGCCAGCAGTTATTGGTCAGGGACCCCCTACGAGCAGTACTTC	CASSYWSGTPYEQYF
TRBV7-3	TRBJ2-1	-	-	TGTGCCAGCAGCTTACAGGTTGCGAACAATGAGCAGTTCTTC	CASSLQVANNEQFF
TRBV20-1	TRBJ2-7	TRBD2	-	TGCAGTGCTATGAGGGGGACTAGCGTAAACGAGCAGTACTTC	CSAMRGTSVNEQYF
TRBV20-1	TRBJ2-2	-	-	TGCAGTGCTACTGACAGACCGAACACCGGGGAGCTGTTTTTT	CSATDRPNTGELFF
TRBV28	TRBJ1-1	TRBD1	few	TGTGCCAGCAGTTCATATTCAGGGGGGCACACTGAAGCTTTCTTT	CASSSYSGGHTEAFF
TRBV3-1	TRBJ2-7	-	-	TGTGCCAGCAGCCAAAACCCAGGGTCTACGGAGCAGTACTTC	CASSQNPGSTEQYF
TRBV20-1	TRBJ1-5	-	once	TGCAGTGCTAGCCGGGGGAGCAGTGCTAATCAGCCCCAGCATTTT	CSASRGSSANQPQHF
TRBV5-6	TRBJ1-2	-	-	TGTGCCAGCAGCGAGAACAACTATGGCTACACCTTC	CASSENNYGYTF
TRBV28	TRBJ2-7	-	-	TGTGCCATCGGATGGACGACATACGAGCAGTACTTC	CAIGWTTYEQYF
TRBV7-2	TRBJ2-3	-	-	TGTGCCAGCAGCTCGGTGATTACGCAGTATTTT	CASSSVITQYF
TRBV27	TRBJ1-1	-	-	TGTGCCAGCACACAGGGTTTCGGCGCTGAAGCTTTCTTT	CASTQGFGAEAFF
TRBV7-2	TRBJ2-7	-	-	TGTGCCAGCAGCTTAGCGTGGGGGGTATACTACGAGCAGTACTTC	CASSLAWGVYYEQYF
TRBV12-3/TRBV12-4	TRBJ1-4	-	many	TGTGCCAGCTCGTGGGTTTCGGCGTCAACTAATGAAAAACTGTTTTTT	CASSWVSASTNEKLFF
TRBV5-1	TRBJ1-1	-	many	TGCGCCAGCAGCTTGGTTAGGGGGACGTCGAACACTGAAGCTTTCTTT	CASSLVRGTSNTEAFF
TRBV6-1	TRBJ1-3	TRBD1	-	TGTGCCAGCAGCCCTGGACAGGGGTCCTCCCTCTCTGGAAACACCATATATTTT	CASSPGQGSSLSGNTIYF
TRBV4-1	TRBJ1-3	-	many	TGCGCCAGCAGCCAAGAGGGGACGGCTTCTGGAAACACCATATATTTT	CASSQEGTASGNTIYF
TRBV19	TRBJ2-3	-	many	TGTGCCAGTAAGACGAGTCGGCCTAGGATTCGCACAGATACGCAGTATTTT	CASKTSRPRIRTDTQYF
TRBV10-3	TRBJ2-3	-	-	TGTGCCATCTCTTGGGACAAAGCAAGCGCAGATACGCAGTATTTT	CAISWDKASADTQYF
TRBV12-3/TRBV12-4	TRBJ2-5	-	-	TGTGCCAGCAGCTGGGGTGGAGGCGGGGAGGAGACCCAGTACTTC	CASSWGGGGEETQYF
TRBV19	TRBJ2-7	TRBD1	-	TGTGCCAGTAGTGTCGTCGGACAGGGGGCGGTTGAGCAGTACTTC	CASSVVGQGAVEQYF
TRBV7-2	TRBJ2-5	-	-	TGTGCCAGCAGCGTGGGACGGACCCAAGAGGAGACCCAGTACTTC	CASSVGRTQEETQYF
TRBV6-5	TRBJ1-6	-	once	TGTGCCATCCGGACAGCTCTCAATTCACCCCTCCACTTT	CAIRTALNSPLHF
TRBV7-9	TRBJ2-2	-	-	TGTGCCAGCAGCTTAGGTTCAGGGAGAACCGGGGAGCTGTTTTTT	CASSLGSGRTGELFF
TRBV20-1	TRBJ2-7	-	-	TGCAGTGCTCGCGGGACATCTCGGGGCGAGCAGTACTTC	CSARGTSRGEQYF
TRBV6-2/TRBV6-3	TRBJ1-5	-	-	TGTGCCAGCAGTTATTCCCCGCTGGCGGGGACGCAGGGAAATCAGCCCCAGCATTTT	CASSYSPLAGTQGNQPQHF
TRBV7-2	TRBJ2-5	TRBD2	-	TGTGCCAGCAGCTCACTAGCGGGGTTTGAGGCCCAGTACTTC	CASSSLAGFEAQYF
TRBV24-1	TRBJ1-1	-	-	TGTGCCACCAGTGATTCTCGCGGCACTGAAGCTTTCTTT	CATSDSRGTEAFF
TRBV19	TRBJ2-3	TRBD2	many	TGTGCCAGTAGTATCTTTGCGGGGGGGTCTAGCACAGATACGCAGTATTTT	CASSIFAGGSSTDTQYF
TRBV20-1	TRBJ2-1	-	-	TGCAGTGCTCCCAGACTGGGGAATGAGCAGTTCTTC	CSAPRLGNEQFF
TRBV5-1	TRBJ2-7	TRBD1	many	TGCGCCAGCAGCTTGGTGACAGGGGGTGGCGAGCAGTACTTC	CASSLVTGGGEQYF
TRBV20-1	TRBJ2-1	-	-	TGCAGTGCTAGAGATAGTGGCTACTCCTACAATGAGCAGTTCTTC	CSARDSGYSYNEQFF
TRBV19	TRBJ2-2	TRBD2	-	TGTGCCAGTGGAGGGGGGACTAGAATCGCCGGGGAGCTGTTTTTT	CASGGGTRIAGELFF
TRBV7-9	TRBJ2-4	-	-	TGTGCCAGCAGCTTTAAGGGTGTCATCGTCAAAAACATTCAGTACTTC	CASSFKGVIVKNIQYF
TRBV9	TRBJ2-3	-	once	TGTGCCAGCAGCGTACACCACACAGATACGCAGTATTTT	CASSVHHTDTQYF
TRBV4-1	TRBJ1-2	TRBD1	many	TGCGCCAGCAGCCAACCGACAGGGGGCGAGGGCTACACCTTC	CASSQPTGGEGYTF
TRBV14	TRBJ1-6	-	many	TGTGCCAGCAGGTCTCACGCCGGGACTGACAATTCACCCCTCCACTTT	CASRSHAGTDNSPLHF
TRBV4-1	TRBJ1-6	-	-	TGCGCCAGCAGCCAAGGAGGTAGGACAGAGATAGTGAGTGATTCACCCCTCCACTTT	CASSQGGRTEIVSDSPLHF
TRBV7-2	TRBJ2-7	-	many	TGTGCCAGCAGCTCCCGGGACACCAGCTCCTACGAGCAGTACTTC	CASSSRDTSSYEQYF
TRBV20-1	TRBJ1-1	-	many	TGCAGTGCTGTTGACAGGAGGAACACTGAAGCTTTCTTT	CSAVDRRNTEAFF
TRBV6-5	TRBJ2-3	TRBD2	-	TGTGCCAGCAGTTCCTCTGGGCGGGGGTCCCCAGATACGCAGTATTTT	CASSSSGRGSPDTQYF
TRBV19	TRBJ2-5	TRBD1	once	TGTGCCAGCTACCCGCGGGACAGGGGGATTGGAGAGACCCAGTACTTC	CASYPRDRGIGETQYF
TRBV9	TRBJ1-6	-	-	TGTGCCAGCAGCGTAGCTTTAGGGAACTCACCCCTCCACTTT	CASSVALGNSPLHF
TRBV15	TRBJ1-5	-	-	TGTGCCACCAGCAGAGGCGCTGGACGGCCCCAGCATTTT	CATSRGAGRPQHF
TRBV4-1	TRBJ2-1	-	many	TGCGCCAGCAGCACAGAAGAAAACTACAATGAGCAGTTCTTC	CASSTEENYNEQFF
TRBV19	TRBJ2-7	-	-	TGTGCCAGTAGCGGGACTTACTACGAGCAGTACTTC	CASSGTYYEQYF